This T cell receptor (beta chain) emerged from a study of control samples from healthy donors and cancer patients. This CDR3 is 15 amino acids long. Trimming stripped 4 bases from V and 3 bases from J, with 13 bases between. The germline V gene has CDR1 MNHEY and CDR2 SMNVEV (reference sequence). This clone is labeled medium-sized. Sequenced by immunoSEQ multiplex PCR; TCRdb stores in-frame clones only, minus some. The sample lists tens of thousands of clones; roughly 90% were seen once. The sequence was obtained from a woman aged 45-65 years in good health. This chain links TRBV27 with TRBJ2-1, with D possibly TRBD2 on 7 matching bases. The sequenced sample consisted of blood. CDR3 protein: CASSSAGHNYNEQFF. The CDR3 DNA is TGTGCCAGCAGTTCAGCGGGACACAACTACAATGAGCAGTTCTTC.